Following are 30 T cell receptor beta chains from one sample sequenced in a study of CXCR3-negative and CXCR3-positive naive CD8 T cells. Researchers prepared the TRB cDNA libraries using 5' RACE with UMI labels. Using the 5' RACE reads, TCRdb records one entry per CDR3 protein without DNA. The table for this sample gives roughly 100,000 distinct CDR3 sequences. Sequenced input: naive CXCR3- CD8+ T cells from blood. Regarding subset: CD45RO-CCR7+CD27+CD95- naive CD8+ T cells lacking CXCR3 (TNR3-). The receptor source for this set is a human donor in good health. Some clones in this sample may be carry-over from other donors' samples.

This sequence joins TRBV7-2 and TRBJ2-3; TCRdb selects TRBD1, and the lack of DNA leaves this call unchecked. Germline V gene data show CDR1 as SGHTA and CDR2 as FQGNSA. This CDR3 region has 15 residues. Here the CDR3 reads CASSQDIGLKDTQYF.

CDR3 region: CASSPGENTEAFF. The chain combines TRBV11-3 with TRBJ1-1; TCRdb's D gene call, TRBD1, goes unchecked for lack of DNA. CDR3 length: 13 amino acids. Germline loops: CDR1 SGHNT, CDR2 YENEEA.

The J gene is TRBJ2-7, the V gene TRBV29-1; as DNA is missing, the TRBD1 call by TCRdb cannot be tested. The CDR3 totals 12 residues. Per germline, CDR1 SQVTM and CDR2 ANQGSEA. CDR3 residues: CSVGPPPYEQYF.

The V and J genes are TRBV5-5 and TRBJ1-5. This CDR3 spans 15 amino acids. Per the germline V gene, CDR1 is SGHKS and CDR2 is YYEKEE (reference sequence). Here the CDR3 reads CASSLEVQVRWPQHF.

V gene TRBV29-1 combines with J gene TRBJ2-7. The CDR3 sequence is 14 residues long. The germline V gene has CDR1 SQVTM and CDR2 ANQGSEA. CDR3 sequence reads: CSVAGAKSSYEQYF.

The genes are TRBV7-9 and TRBJ2-7; with no DNA, the TCRdb D assignment of TRBD1 cannot be verified. This CDR3 comprises 16 residues. From germline, CDR1 is SEHNR and CDR2 FQNEAQ (reference sequence). The CDR3 protein is CASSPSRGGVIYEQYF.

The V gene is TRBV6-5, the J gene TRBJ1-6; the TCRdb D gene call, TRBD1, has no DNA to confirm it. Germline CDR1 MNHEY, CDR2 SVGAGI. The CDR3 totals 20 residues. The CDR3 loop is CASSYSGDTWPSSYNSPLHF.

The J gene is TRBJ1-2, the V gene TRBV25-1; TCRdb lists TRBD1, though no DNA is available to test this call. Germline lookup yields CDR1 MGHDK and CDR2 SYGVNS. CDR3 length: 16 residues. The CDR3 here is CASSGRGRRLNYGYTF.

The chain couples TRBV5-1 to TRBJ2-7. CDR1 SGHRS and CDR2 YFSETQ come from the germline V gene. This CDR3 has 16 amino acids. The CDR3 loop is CASRQSDFLPSYEQYF. The whole variable domain, filled in from reference TRBV5-1 and TRBJ2-7, reads KAGVTQTPRYLIKTRGQQVTLSCSPISGHRSVSWYQQTPGQGLQFLFEYFSETQRNKGNFPGRFSGRQFSNSRSEMNVSTLELGDSALYLCASRQSDFLPSYEQYFGPGTRLTVT.

The chain has TRBV7-9 and TRBJ2-7; lacking DNA, the TRBD1 call made by TCRdb goes unchecked. Germline V gene lookup returns CDR1 SEHNR and CDR2 FQNEAQ (reference sequence). The CDR3 consists of 13 residues. The CDR3: CASSYDSPYEQYF.

This chain connects TRBV7-9 to TRBJ2-7; the TCRdb call, TRBD2, lacks DNA for checking. This CDR3 has 17 residues. CDR1 and CDR2 from the germline V gene are SEHNR and FQNEAQ (reference sequence). CDR3 loop: CASSYPRTSGGAYEQYF.

The CDR3 sequence: CSVEPGGTAFDETQYF. The chain combines TRBV29-1 with TRBJ2-5; there is no DNA to check the TCRdb D call of TRBD1. Germline CDR1 and CDR2: SQVTM and ANQGSEA. The CDR3 covers 16 residues.

The rearrangement links TRBV5-4 to TRBJ2-2; lacking DNA, the TRBD1 call made by TCRdb goes unchecked. The CDR3 covers 13 residues. Germline V gene data show CDR1 as SGHNT and CDR2 as YYREEE (reference sequence). The CDR3 is CTSSSPQGGELFF.

J is TRBJ2-7 and V is TRBV20-1; TCRdb selects TRBD1, and the lack of DNA leaves this call unchecked. This CDR3 region has 15 residues. Germline V CDR1 and CDR2: DFQATT, SNEGSKA (reference sequence). The CDR3 loop is CSARDFNGDAYEQYF.

The V call is TRBV7-3, the J call TRBJ1-6; TCRdb calls TRBD1, which cannot be checked without DNA. The V gene's germline CDR1 is SGHTA and CDR2 FQGTGA. This CDR3 has 13 amino acids. The CDR3 spells CASSLATGAPLHF.

The J gene is TRBJ2-1, the V gene TRBV11-3; the TCRdb call, TRBD1, lacks DNA for checking. The germline gives CDR1 SGHNT, CDR2 YENEEA. CDR3 length: 15 amino acids. The CDR3 region is CASSDAGTDDNEQFF. The full variable domain, in which reference TRBV11-3 and TRBJ2-1 provide the parts outside the CDR3, is EAGVVQSPRYKIIEKKQPVAFWCNPISGHNTLYWYLQNLGQGPELLIRYENEEAVDDSQLPKDRFSAERLKGVDSTLKIQPAELGDSAVYLCASSDAGTDDNEQFFGPGTRLTVL.

V gene TRBV29-1 combines with J gene TRBJ1-1; the D gene TCRdb calls, TRBD1, cannot be checked with no DNA. Germline CDR1 SQVTM, CDR2 ANQGSEA. CDR3 length equals 11 residues. CDR3: CRGQLNTEAFF. The variable domain in full, completed from reference TRBV29-1 and TRBJ1-1, reads SAVISQKPSRDICQRGTSLTIQCQVDSQVTMMFWYRQQPGQSLTLIATANQGSEATYESGFVIDKFPISRPNLTFSTLTVSNMSPEDSSIYLCRGQLNTEAFFGQGTRLTVV.

V is TRBV29-1 and J is TRBJ2-7; the D call of TRBD1 rests on TCRdb alone, since no DNA is present to check it. This CDR3 has 12 residues. Germline V CDR1 and CDR2: SQVTM, ANQGSEA. The CDR3 here is CSVVRGDYEQYF.

The chain couples TRBV6-6 to TRBJ2-7; lacking DNA, the TRBD2 call made by TCRdb goes unchecked. Germline loops: CDR1 MNHNY, CDR2 SVGAGI (reference sequence). The CDR3 totals 15 residues. CDR3 amino acids: CASSYSKGLMEEQYF.

The CDR3 here is CASSSLAGGPNEQFF. The rearrangement joins TRBV7-3 to TRBJ2-1; the D call from TCRdb, TRBD2, cannot be confirmed without DNA. There are 15 residues in the CDR3. CDR1 is SGHTA and CDR2 is FQGTGA in the germline V gene.

V gene TRBV27 combines with J gene TRBJ1-1. This CDR3 is built from 15 residues. Germline V CDR1 and CDR2: MNHEY, SMNVEV (reference sequence). The chain's CDR3 is CASSSPGLSRAEAFF.

The chain couples TRBV13 to TRBJ2-1; TCRdb returns TRBD2, unconfirmable since there is no DNA. CDR1 is PRHDT and CDR2 is FYEKMQ in the germline V gene (reference sequence). The CDR3 contains 14 residues. The chain's CDR3 is CASSETGTSGQQFF.

This rearrangement joins TRBV7-3 to TRBJ2-7; no DNA is available, so the TRBD2 call from TCRdb remains unchecked. Looked up from germline, CDR1 is SGHTA and CDR2 is FQGTGA. This CDR3 contains 13 residues. Here the CDR3 reads CASSLMAGGEQYF.

The J gene is TRBJ2-3, the V gene TRBV5-6; the TRBD1 assignment by TCRdb is unverifiable without DNA. The CDR3 covers 17 residues. Looked up from germline, CDR1 is SGHDT and CDR2 is YYEEEE. CDR3 sequence reads: CASSLGLGDSRTDTQYF.

The rearrangement links TRBV23-1 to TRBJ2-1; absent DNA, TCRdb's TRBD1 call cannot be checked. TRBV23-1 is treated as an ORF (open reading frame) with a function not yet certain. The CDR3 runs 16 residues. The CDR3 loop reads CASQLYTRSLTREQFF.

The gene calls are TRBV15 and TRBJ2-7; the D call from TCRdb, TRBD1, cannot be confirmed without DNA. CDR1 LNHNV and CDR2 YYDKDF come from the germline V gene (reference sequence). The length of the CDR3 is 15 residues. The CDR3 protein is CATSRGRTPNYEQYF.

V is TRBV5-1 and J is TRBJ2-7; as DNA is missing, the TRBD1 call by TCRdb cannot be tested. CDR3 length equals 14 residues. Germline lookup yields CDR1 SGHRS and CDR2 YFSETQ. CDR3 residues: CASSLYAGDDEQYF.

The genes are TRBV7-9 and TRBJ1-2; without DNA, the TCRdb call of TRBD1 cannot be checked. This CDR3 spans 13 amino acids. Germline CDR1 SEHNR, CDR2 FQNEAQ (reference sequence). This CDR3 is CASRRGHDYGYTF.

The gene calls are TRBV5-1 and TRBJ2-1; TCRdb reports TRBD2, a call that lacks DNA to check it against. Germline-derived CDR1 and CDR2 are SGHRS and YFSETQ. This CDR3 is built from 17 residues. This chain's CDR3 is CASSLEGEGLFGNEQFF.

The chain carries TRBV12-3 or TRBV12-4 and TRBJ2-7; the TCRdb call, TRBD1, lacks DNA for checking. The CDR3 is made up of 14 amino acids. The chain's CDR3 is CASSLRPGNDEQYF.